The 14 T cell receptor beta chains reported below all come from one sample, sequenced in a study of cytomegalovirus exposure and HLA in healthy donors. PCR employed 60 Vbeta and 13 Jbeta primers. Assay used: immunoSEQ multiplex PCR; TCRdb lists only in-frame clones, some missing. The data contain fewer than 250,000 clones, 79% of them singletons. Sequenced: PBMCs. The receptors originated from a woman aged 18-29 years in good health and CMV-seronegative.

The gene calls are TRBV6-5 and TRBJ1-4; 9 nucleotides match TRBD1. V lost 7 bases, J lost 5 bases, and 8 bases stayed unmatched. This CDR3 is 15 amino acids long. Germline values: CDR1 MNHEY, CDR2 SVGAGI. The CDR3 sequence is CASTVRQGGNEKLFF. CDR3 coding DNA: TGTGCCAGCACCGTGCGACAGGGGGGAAATGAAAAACTGTTTTTT.

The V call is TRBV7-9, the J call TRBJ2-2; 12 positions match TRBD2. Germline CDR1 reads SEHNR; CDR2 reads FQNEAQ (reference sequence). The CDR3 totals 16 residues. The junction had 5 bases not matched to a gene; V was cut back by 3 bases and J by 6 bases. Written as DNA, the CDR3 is TGTGCCAGCAGCTTGGACAGACTAGCGGGGGCCGGGGAGCTGTTTTTT. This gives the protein CASSLDRLAGAGELFF.

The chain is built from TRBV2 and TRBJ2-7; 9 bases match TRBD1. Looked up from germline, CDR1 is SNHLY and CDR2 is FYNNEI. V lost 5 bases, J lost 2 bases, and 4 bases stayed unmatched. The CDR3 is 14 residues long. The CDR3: CASSLRQGAYEQYF. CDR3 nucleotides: TGTGCCAGCAGTCTCAGACAGGGGGCCTACGAGCAGTACTTC.

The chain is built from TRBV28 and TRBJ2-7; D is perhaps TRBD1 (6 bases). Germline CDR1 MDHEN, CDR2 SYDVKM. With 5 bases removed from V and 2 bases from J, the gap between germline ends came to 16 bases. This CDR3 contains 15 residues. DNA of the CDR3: TGTGCCAGCAGTCTGACCCCGTCAGGGGCCTACGAGCAGTACTTC. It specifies CASSLTPSGAYEQYF. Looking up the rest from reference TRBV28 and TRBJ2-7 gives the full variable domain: DVKVTQSSRYLVKRTGEKVFLECVQDMDHENMFWYRQDPGLGLRLIYFSYDVKMKEKGDIPEGYSVSREKKERFSLILESASTNQTSMYLCASSLTPSGAYEQYFGPGTRLTVT.

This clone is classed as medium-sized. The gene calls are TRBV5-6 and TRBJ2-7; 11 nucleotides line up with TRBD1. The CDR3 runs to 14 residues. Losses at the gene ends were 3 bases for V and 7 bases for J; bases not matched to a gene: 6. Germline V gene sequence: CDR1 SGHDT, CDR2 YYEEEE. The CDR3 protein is CASSYGQGAGEQYF. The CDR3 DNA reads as TGTGCCAGCAGCTATGGACAGGGGGCTGGGGAGCAGTACTTC. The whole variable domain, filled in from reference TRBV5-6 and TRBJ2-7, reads DAGVTQSPTHLIKTRGQQVTLRCSPKSGHDTVSWYQQALGQGPQFIFQYYEEEERQRGNFPDRFSGHQFPNYSSELNVNALLLGDSALYLCASSYGQGAGEQYFGPGTRLTVT.

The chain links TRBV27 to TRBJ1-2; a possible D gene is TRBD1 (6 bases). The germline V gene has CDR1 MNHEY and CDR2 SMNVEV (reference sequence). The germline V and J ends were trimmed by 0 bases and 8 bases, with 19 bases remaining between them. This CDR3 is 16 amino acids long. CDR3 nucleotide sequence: TGTGCCAGCAGTTTATCTGGAGTCGGGGGGGGCTTCGGCTACACCTTC. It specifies CASSLSGVGGGFGYTF.

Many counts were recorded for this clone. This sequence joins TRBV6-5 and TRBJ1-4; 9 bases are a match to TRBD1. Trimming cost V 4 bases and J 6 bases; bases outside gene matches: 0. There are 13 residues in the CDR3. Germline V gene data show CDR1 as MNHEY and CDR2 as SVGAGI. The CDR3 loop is CASSWTGDEKLFF. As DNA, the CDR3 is TGTGCCAGCAGTTGGACAGGGGATGAAAAACTGTTTTTT.

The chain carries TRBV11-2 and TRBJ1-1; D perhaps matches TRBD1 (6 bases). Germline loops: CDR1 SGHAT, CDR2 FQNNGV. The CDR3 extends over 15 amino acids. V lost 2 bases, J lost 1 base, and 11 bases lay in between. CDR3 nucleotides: TGTGCCAGCAGCTTACAGGGGCTAGGGAACACTGAAGCTTTCTTT. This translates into CASSLQGLGNTEAFF.

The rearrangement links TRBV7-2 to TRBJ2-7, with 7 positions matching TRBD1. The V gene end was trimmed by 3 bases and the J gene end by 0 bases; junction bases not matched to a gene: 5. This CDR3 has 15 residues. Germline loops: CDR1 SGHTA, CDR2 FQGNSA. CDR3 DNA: TGTGCCAGCAGCTTCCGGACAGGTAGCTCCTACGAGCAGTACTTC. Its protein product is CASSFRTGSSYEQYF.

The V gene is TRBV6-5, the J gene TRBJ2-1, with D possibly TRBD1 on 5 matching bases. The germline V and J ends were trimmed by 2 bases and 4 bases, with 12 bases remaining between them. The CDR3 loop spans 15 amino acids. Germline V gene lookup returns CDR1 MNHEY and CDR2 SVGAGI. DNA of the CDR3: TGTGCCAGCAGTTACAAGGGGCTAAGGTACAATGAGCAGTTCTTC. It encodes CASSYKGLRYNEQFF.

The CDR3 coding sequence is TGTGCCAGCAGTGCCCGCGGGCAGGGGAACTATGGCTACACCTTC. Translation gives CASSARGQGNYGYTF. This chain connects TRBV28 to TRBJ1-2, with D perhaps matching TRBD1 (6 bases). Trimming took 5 bases from V and 2 from J, leaving 15 bases between them. CDR1 is MDHEN, CDR2 SYDVKM, per germline. CDR3 length: 15 residues.

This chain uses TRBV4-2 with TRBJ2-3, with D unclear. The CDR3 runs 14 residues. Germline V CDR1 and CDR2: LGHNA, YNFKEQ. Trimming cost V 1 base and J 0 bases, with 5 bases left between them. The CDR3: CASSQGGSTDTQYF. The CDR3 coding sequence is TGTGCCAGCAGCCAAGGAGGCAGCACAGATACGCAGTATTTT.

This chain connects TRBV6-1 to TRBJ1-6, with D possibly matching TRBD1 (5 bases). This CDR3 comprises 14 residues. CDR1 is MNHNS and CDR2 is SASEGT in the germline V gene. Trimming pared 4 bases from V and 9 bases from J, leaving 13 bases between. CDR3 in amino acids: CASSGGLVGSPLHF. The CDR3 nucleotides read TGTGCCAGCAGTGGGGGACTTGTGGGTTCACCCCTCCACTTT.

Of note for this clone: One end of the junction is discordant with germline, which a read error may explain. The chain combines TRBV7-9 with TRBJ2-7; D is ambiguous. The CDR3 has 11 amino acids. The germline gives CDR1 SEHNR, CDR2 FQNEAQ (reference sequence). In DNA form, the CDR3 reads TGTTCCAGCAGCTCCGCCTACGAGCAGTACTTC. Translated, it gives CSSSSAYEQYF.